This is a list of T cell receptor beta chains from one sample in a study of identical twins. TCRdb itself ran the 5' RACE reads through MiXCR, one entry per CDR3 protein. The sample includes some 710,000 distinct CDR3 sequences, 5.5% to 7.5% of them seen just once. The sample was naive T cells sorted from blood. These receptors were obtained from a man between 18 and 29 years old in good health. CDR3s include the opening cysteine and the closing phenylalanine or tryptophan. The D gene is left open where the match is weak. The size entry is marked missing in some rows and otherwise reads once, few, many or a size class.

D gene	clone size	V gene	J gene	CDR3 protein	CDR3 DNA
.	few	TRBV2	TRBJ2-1	CASKMQGQFF	TGTGCCAGCAAGATGCAGGGGCAGTTCTTC
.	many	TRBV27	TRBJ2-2	CASSRPSGELFF	TGTGCCAGCAGCCGCCCTAGCGGGGAGCTGTTTTTT
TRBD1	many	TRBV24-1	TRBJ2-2	CATSDLRQGARTGELFF	TGTGCCACCAGTGATTTGAGACAGGGGGCGCGTACCGGGGAGCTGTTTTTT
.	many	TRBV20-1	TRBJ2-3	CSASPGQMDTQYF	TGCAGTGCTAGTCCGGGCCAGATGGATACGCAGTATTTT
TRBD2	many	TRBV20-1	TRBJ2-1	CSARTSLYNEQFF	TGCAGTGCCAGGACTAGCCTTTACAATGAGCAGTTCTTC
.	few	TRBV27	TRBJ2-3	CASSLSWTSTDTQYF	TGTGCCAGCAGTTTATCGTGGACTAGCACAGATACGCAGTATTTT
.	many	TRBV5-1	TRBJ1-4	CASIPEGTSTNEKLFF	TGCGCCAGCATTCCCGAAGGGACATCAACTAATGAAAAACTGTTTTTT
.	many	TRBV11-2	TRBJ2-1	CASSLDVTNEQFF	TGTGCCAGCAGCTTAGACGTTACGAATGAGCAGTTCTTC
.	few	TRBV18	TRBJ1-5	CASSRQESNQPQHF	TGTGCCAGCTCACGACAGGAGTCCAATCAGCCCCAGCATTTT
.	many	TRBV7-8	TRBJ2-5	CASSAQGGQETQYF	TGTGCCAGCAGCGCACAGGGAGGCCAAGAGACCCAGTACTTC
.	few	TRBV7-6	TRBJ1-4	CASSLFFNEKLFF	TGTGCCAGCAGCTTATTTTTTAATGAAAAACTGTTTTTT
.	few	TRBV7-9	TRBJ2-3	CASSQGGQLPADTQYF	TGTGCCAGCAGCCAGGGCGGACAACTCCCCGCAGATACGCAGTATTTT
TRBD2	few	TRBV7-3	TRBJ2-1	CASSPSGLAGQFF	TGTGCCAGCAGCCCAAGCGGCCTAGCGGGACAGTTCTTC
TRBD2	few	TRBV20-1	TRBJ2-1	CSAGGLAEYNEQFF	TGCAGTGCTGGTGGCCTAGCGGAGTACAATGAGCAGTTCTTC
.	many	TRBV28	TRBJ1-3	CASSLPRGTGNTIYF	TGTGCCAGCAGTTTACCCAGGGGTACTGGAAACACCATATATTTT
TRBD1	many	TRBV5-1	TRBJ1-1	CASSLIQGAEAFF	TGCGCCAGCAGCTTGATCCAGGGGGCTGAAGCTTTCTTT
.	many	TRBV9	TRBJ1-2	CASSVDPANYGYTF	TGTGCCAGCAGCGTAGACCCAGCTAACTATGGCTACACCTTC
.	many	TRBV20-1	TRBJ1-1	CSARVGGSVTEAFF	TGCAGTGCTAGAGTTGGAGGGTCGGTCACTGAAGCTTTCTTT
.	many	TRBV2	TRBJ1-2	CATPGSRTGNYGYTF	TGTGCCACCCCAGGTAGTAGGACGGGGAACTATGGCTACACCTTC
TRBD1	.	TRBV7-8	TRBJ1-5	CASSRGQGAGNQPQHF	TGTGCCAGCAGCAGAGGACAGGGGGCTGGCAATCAGCCCCAGCATTTT
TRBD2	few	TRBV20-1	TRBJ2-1	CSARTGTSVYNEQFF	TGCAGTGCTCGAACCGGGACTAGCGTCTACAATGAGCAGTTCTTC
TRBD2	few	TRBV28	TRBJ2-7	CASSFPGGLAGSYEQYF	TGTGCCAGCAGTTTCCCCGGGGGACTAGCGGGCTCCTACGAGCAGTACTTC
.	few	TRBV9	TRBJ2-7	CASSPNRDKSNEQYF	TGTGCCAGCAGCCCTAACCGGGACAAGTCCAACGAGCAGTACTTC
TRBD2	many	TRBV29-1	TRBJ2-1	CSAILPGLGVVEQFF	TGCAGCGCTATCCTCCCGGGACTAGGGGTGGTGGAGCAGTTCTTC
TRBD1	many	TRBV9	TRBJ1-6	CASTPGTDYYNSPLHF	TGTGCCAGCACCCCCGGGACAGATTACTATAATTCACCCCTCCACTTT
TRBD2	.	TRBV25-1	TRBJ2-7	CASSGGSGSWNEQYF	TGTGCCAGCAGTGGGGGTAGCGGGAGTTGGAACGAGCAGTACTTC
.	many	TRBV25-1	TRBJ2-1	CASHSVGRGGNEQFF	TGTGCCAGCCACTCTGTTGGGAGGGGGGGCAATGAGCAGTTCTTC
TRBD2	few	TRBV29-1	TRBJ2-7	CSVSGGPGHEQYF	TGCAGCGTTAGCGGGGGACCCGGCCACGAGCAGTACTTC
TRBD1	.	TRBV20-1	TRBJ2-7	CSAPTGNYEQYF	TGCAGTGCTCCGACAGGGAACTACGAGCAGTACTTC
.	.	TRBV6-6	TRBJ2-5	CAAGTHEETQYF	TGTGCCGCCGGGACACACGAAGAGACCCAGTACTTC
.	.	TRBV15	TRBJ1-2	CATRESPTGAIYGYTF	TGTGCCACCAGGGAATCGCCGACAGGCGCAATCTATGGCTACACCTTC
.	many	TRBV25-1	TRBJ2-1	CASSGRDAFDPGQFF	TGTGCCAGCAGTGGAAGGGACGCATTCGATCCCGGGCAGTTCTTC